This TCR beta chain originates from a study of regulatory T cells in long-lasting Graves disease. Time point specified: persistent/refractory GD, antithyroid drugs over 5 years with positive TRAb. Scientists built the TCR library using RNA that was extracted from PBMCs. By American Thyroid Association guidelines, Graves' disease was diagnosed in the cohort. Arm-PCR with iRepertoire HTBI primers amplified the CDR3 regions for these TCR beta libraries. TCRdb reanalysed the multiplex PCR reads using MiXCR and keeps one entry per CDR3 protein. The sample lists a few hundred thousand distinct CDR3 sequences, roughly 24% occurring once. Study-wide points: A greater number of public clonotypes (2,741) was shared by persistent patients than by new patients (about 890).

This clonotype was counted at least ten times. Its antigen is unidentified. The sequenced sample was peripheral blood mononuclear cells (PBMCs), obtained when the disease was refractory, from a patient treated with antithyroid drugs. The receptor's source is a woman in her 40s with Graves disease.

The CDR3 spells CASSYSAKGGSSGANVLTF. As DNA, the CDR3 is TGTGCCAGCAGTTACTCGGCGAAGGGGGGGAGCTCTGGGGCCAACGTCCTGACTTTC. V gene TRBV6-5 combines with J gene TRBJ2-6; D perhaps matches TRBD2 (7 bases). This CDR3 spans 19 amino acids. The germline V gene has CDR1 MNHEY and CDR2 SVGAGI. Trimming took off 0 bases at V and 0 bases at J, with 15 bases between the two ends.